This entry concerns a single T cell receptor beta chain. What antigen it recognizes has not been identified. No clone much larger than this one lies a single base away; base qualities are absent. The data stem from a study of blood T cells in healthy people across ages (dated by TCRdb to the mid-2010s). Notes on the research overall: In model experiments, template switching captured about one uniquely barcoded TCR beta cDNA molecule for every two T cells. Four age groups were formed from the donors: young (average approximately 17 years), middle-aged (around 37), aged (approximately 60) and long-lived (approximately 78). To track age-related changes in TCR beta repertoire diversity, the study relied on deep sequencing normalized with unique cDNA molecular identifiers. The study analyzed two additional independent replicas of 1 million unique cDNA reads from the same blood draw for two donors, one aged 18 to 29 and one aged 80 or older. The research as a whole found: Estimates of total diversity based on one million sequenced T cells were considered lower bounds and underestimates. Bulk unsorted PBMC profiling prevented conclusive comparison of naive and antigen-experienced compartments. Because the CMV infection status of the donors was unknown, age-related changes in expanded clonotypes may potentially have been confounded. As age increased, observed TCR beta diversity per million T cells dropped in a roughly linear way, and a significant reduction was already evident by age about 36. A strong correlation was found between observed TCR beta diversity and the percentage of naive T cells measured by flow cytometry. Compared with the aged group, the long-lived group had more naive CD4+ T cells, fewer expanded clones and increased TCR diversity, a pattern suggesting age selection.

The CDR3 sequence holds 14 residues, the cysteine and phenylalanine included. CDR3 DNA is the only sequence kept; it has 42 bases, read in frame from the first base. Looking up the germline V gene yields CDR1 SGHRS and CDR2 YFSETQ. Trimming removed 2 bases from V and 5 bases from J; the gene matches leave 4 bases unexplained. The 35 to 40 donors, aged roughly 6 to 95 years, were systemically healthy Caucasian individuals from Russia. Around 10 milliliters of peripheral blood were collected from each donor into EDTA-treated Vacutainer tubes. Ficoll-Paque density-gradient centrifugation was used to isolate PBMCs, with at least 6 million obtained per sample. Total RNA was extracted from PBMCs with Trizol reagent, with at least 6 micrograms obtained per sample. The percentages of naive CD45RAhigh/CD27high T cells were determined by flow cytometry on a PBMC aliquot from every donor. The protocol used for the library was 5' RACE. For sequencing, an Illumina HiSeq 2500 was employed. A second PCR of about 6 to 12 cycles was run with a J-beta primer mix and a sample-barcoded 5' primer. A template-switch 5' adaptor carrying 12 random nucleotides introduced a unique molecular identifier onto each TCR beta cDNA molecule. Each sample yielded at least 3 million CDR3-containing paired-end reads. First-strand cDNA synthesis was performed from all RNA using the Mint cDNA synthesis kit, with priming by a TRBC-specific oligonucleotide. Following uracil-DNA glycosylase treatment, a first 18-cycle PCR with universal primers M1SS and BC2_uni_R was performed on all cDNA. The published analysis was carried out like this. Normalization of each sample was performed by random selection of 1 million high-quality reads, each carrying a distinct molecular identifier. Instead of being binned into consensus sequences, reads that shared molecular identifiers were thrown out. MiTCR, set to a Q25 quality threshold and the strictest error-elimination algorithm, was used for CDR3 identification, clonotype clustering and error correction. A nonparametric unseen species model using Euler transformation provided a lower-bound estimate of total TCR beta diversity. The public sequencing data were trimmed at Q25 with fastp and processed into clonotypes with MiXCR by TCRdb, which kept only in-frame beta chains. Each entry is one CDR3 protein sequence, shown with its most common DNA and genes. The V and J calls and clone size come from TCRdb's table, not from the authors' own analysis. For this sample there are 760,000 or so distinct CDR3 sequences; about 25% appear just once. The top ten clones comprise more than 7.5% of the sample.

This same sample was also part of a study on T cells of mothers and their children. According to the second study: The donors were nine systemically healthy Caucasian individuals, made up of three mothers and their six children. cDNA synthesis consumed the entire amount of extracted RNA, loaded at approximately 1.6 ug RNA in each 15 ul reaction. In the second PCR, the M1S primer added sample barcodes and 2-4 random nucleotides. Over 9 million TCR beta CDR3 reads were obtained for each mother, and 2.7 million or so reads were obtained for each child. TCR recombination output is similarly shaped by thymic selection in related and unrelated pairs, with a minor effect exerted by inherited differences. Normalized repertoire overlap in related mother-child pairs was always slightly higher than in unrelated mother-child pairs, but the difference was never significant. Persistent microchimeric T cell clones were not detected, at a sensitivity of 95 to 100 clones per million clonotypes. Deep NGS was used in the study to compare the TCR beta repertoires of mothers and children and to look for features that separate related mother-child pairs from unrelated individuals. Mothers averaged about 40 +/- 4 years of age and children averaged approximately 12 +/- 4 years. After adapters were ligated using NEBNext reagents, the libraries underwent 100+100 nt paired-end sequencing on an Illumina HiSeq 2000. To prevent cross-contamination, the mother and child libraries were prepared one month apart and sequenced in separate runs. Each donor had between 500,000 and 2,000,000 distinct TCR beta clonotypes identified. Naive TCR beta clonotypes were estimated from low-frequency clonotypes matched to each donor's FACS-determined naive share, without sorting.

Here the chain combines TRBV5-1 and TRBJ2-3; the central 8 bases match TRBD2. This TCR was sampled from a boy younger than 18 in good health. The sample comprised blood. The DNA sequence follows: TGCGCCAGCAGCTTATTTCTAGCGGGAGATACGCAGTATTTT. Translation gives CASSLFLAGDTQYF.